What follows are 4 T cell receptor beta chains derived from one specimen sequenced in a study of vaccination effects on CD4 cells after COVID-19. It was after approximately 11 days of culture that CD4+ T cells were isolated. Each participant received a vaccine that was either BNT162b2 or mRNA-1273, given as two doses. No antigen has been identified for these receptors. Assay: immunoSEQ multiplex PCR; the TCRdb copy retains only in-frame clones and omits some. Among around 49,000 clones listed, around 70% were seen once. Here the sequenced sample was CD4+ T cells from PBMCs cultured without peptide, taken after COVID-19 vaccination. The origin of the receptors is a human donor who received a COVID-19 vaccine.

The chain carries TRBV7-7 and TRBJ1-2, with TRBD1 as a possible D gene (5 bases). This CDR3 comprises 15 residues. Germline V CDR1 and CDR2: SSHAT, FNYEAQ (reference sequence). The V end was cut by 5 bases, the J end by 3 bases, with 16 bases between. CDR3 in DNA: TGTGCCAGCAGCCCGTACTCCGGGACGGACTATGGCTACACCTTC. Translating gives CASSPYSGTDYGYTF.

The chain has TRBV12-3 or TRBV12-4 and TRBJ1-2; D is perhaps TRBD1 (5 bases). The V end lost 5 bases, the J end lost 8 bases, and 12 bases lay between the germline ends. This CDR3 is built from 12 residues. As DNA, the CDR3 is TGTGCCAGCAGTCTAGGGGTTTTAGGCTACACCTTC. As protein: CASSLGVLGYTF.

This chain links TRBV29-1 with TRBJ2-7; no reliable D call. This CDR3 has 15 amino acids. CDR1 and CDR2 from the germline V gene are SQVTM and ANQGSEA. The V end was cut by 2 bases, the J end by 0 bases, with 14 bases between. As DNA, the CDR3 is TGCAGCGTTGAAATTGTACGGGCGAGCTCCTACGAGCAGTACTTC. Translation: CSVEIVRASSYEQYF.

The V gene is TRBV18, the J gene TRBJ2-3, with 8 bases lining up with TRBD2. V was clipped by 2 bases and J by 2 bases; unmatched bases: 6. The CDR3 contains 16 residues. In germline, CDR1 is KGHSH, CDR2 LQKENI. The CDR3 spells CASSPELADLTDTQYF. The CDR3 bases are TGTGCCAGCTCACCAGAACTAGCGGATCTCACAGATACGCAGTATTTT.